This section outlines one TCR beta chain sequence together with its context. It lacks a known antigen. No qualities accompany the bases; no much larger clone lies one base away. The sample is drawn from a study of CD8 T cells in Susac syndrome (dated by TCRdb to between 2018 and 2021). Notes on the research overall: The study used repertoire sequencing to test whether antigen drove CD8+ T cell activation and differentiation in Susac syndrome. CD8+ T cell repertoire clonality was compared between more than ten healthy donors, approximately 14 Susac syndrome patients and some 15 multiple sclerosis patients.

The CDR3, cysteine through phenylalanine, is 12 amino acids long. CDR3 DNA only is kept here, 36 bases in frame from base 1. V loses 5 bases, J loses 5 bases, and the germline ends lie 7 bases apart. The germline V gene (reference sequence) provides CDR1 SGHNT and CDR2 YYREEE. Overall study results and their limits: The study acknowledged that relatively few individuals were included in the TCR sequencing and HLA analysis.

Peripheral blood CD8+ and CD4+ T cells from healthy donors, Susac syndrome patients and multiple sclerosis patients were profiled by high-throughput TCR beta sequencing. Multiple sclerosis controls were treatment-naive patients with stable or active relapsing-remitting disease fulfilling revised McDonald criteria. Bulk CD8+ and CD4+ T cells were purified magnetically by negative isolation, whereas CD8+ TEMRA cells were enriched by FACS. Blood was drawn into EDTA tubes, processed within 24 hours, and PBMCs were isolated by density gradient centrifugation. PBMCs intended for TCR sequencing were cryopreserved in liquid nitrogen and were subsequently thawed in a 37 degrees C water bath. The sorted or isolated CD4+, CD8+ and CD8+ TEMRA cells had a purity of 90% or higher. RNA was extracted using the RNeasy kit, and roughly 0.5 to 1 microgram was reverse transcribed with random hexamers. The immunoSEQ multiplex PCR assay, which covers 54 Vbeta and 13 Jbeta segments, was used to amplify TCR beta CDR3 regions. To correct PCR amplification bias, a synthetic template baseline was used for both primer optimization and computational correction. Per the authors' processing: Reads were annotated to V, D and J genes per IMGT and analyzed with immunoSEQ Analyzer, keeping only productive sequences. Clonality was computed as one minus Shannon entropy normalized by log2 of the number of productive unique sequences. Public and private clones were assessed among the 100 most prevalent clones of each patient and control. Susac-specific clones were defined as absent from healthy and MS cohorts, 800 to 1,200 published viral clones and other ImmuneACCESS disease sequences. The public reads were quality trimmed at Q25 with fastp and then assembled into clones with MiXCR by TCRdb, keeping productive beta chains. Identical CDR3 protein sequences are pooled into one entry, listed with their most common genes and DNA. TCRdb assigned the V and J calls; the authors' analysis was not used. The sample table records approximately 300,000 distinct CDR3 sequences; approximately 85% of these occur just once. The ten most abundant clones make up 0.21% of the sample.

Rearrangement joined TRBV5-4 to TRBJ2-2; no D gene can be assigned with confidence. The TCR comes from a human donor with multiple sclerosis. Sequenced input: CD8+ T cells from PBMCs. The bases read TGTGCCAGCAGGAGGAGTACCGGGGAGCTGTTTTTT. This yields the protein CASRRSTGELFF.